What follows is one T cell receptor (beta chain) and its context. The data were taken from a study of CD8 T cells in Susac syndrome. The V gene's germline CDR1 is SGHRS and CDR2 YFSETQ. The V gene lost 0 bases and the J gene lost 6 bases, with 16 bases spanning the gap. The CDR3 spans 16 residues. Reverse transcription of roughly 0.5 to 1 ug RNA was performed with random hexamers. Using its own MiXCR run on the immunoSEQ multiplex PCR reads, TCRdb lists one record per CDR3 protein. The sample has 200,000 to 250,000 distinct CDR3 sequences; approximately 95% are singletons. Sequencing of TCR beta covered CD8+ and CD4+ T cells obtained from blood.

The sample consisted of CD4+ T cells from PBMCs. V is TRBV5-1 and J is TRBJ2-1, with D perhaps TRBD2 (5 bases). This TCR was recovered from a human donor with multiple sclerosis. The DNA of the CDR3 is TGCGCCAGCAGCTTGGGTAGTAGCGCTATGAGCAATGAGCAGTTCTTC. Protein: CASSLGSSAMSNEQFF.